Sequencing of this T cell receptor (beta chain) was carried out in a study of cytomegalovirus exposure and HLA in healthy donors. Study results and caveats: Whilst most TCR sequences proved rare, a subset of public TCRs occurred across many donors.

The germline gives CDR1 KGHSH, CDR2 LQKENI. The CDR3 runs 17 residues. Trimming at V came to 3 bases and at J to 4 bases, leaving 13 bases not matched to a gene. Using immunoSEQ multiplex PCR, the repertoire was profiled, and TCRdb retains in-frame clones only, with some absent. The sample has approximately 120,000 clones; 90% to 96% are singletons. Turning to this clone: No antigen is known for it.

The sequencing sample was made of PBMCs. The gene calls are TRBV18 and TRBJ2-5; the match to TRBD1 covers 8 bases. The clonotype was recovered from a man aged 18 to 35 in good health and CMV-seronegative. The CDR3 is CASSPGGGRGRAETQYF. DNA for the CDR3: TGTGCCAGCTCACCGGGAGGCGGCAGGGGGCGGGCAGAGACCCAGTACTTC.